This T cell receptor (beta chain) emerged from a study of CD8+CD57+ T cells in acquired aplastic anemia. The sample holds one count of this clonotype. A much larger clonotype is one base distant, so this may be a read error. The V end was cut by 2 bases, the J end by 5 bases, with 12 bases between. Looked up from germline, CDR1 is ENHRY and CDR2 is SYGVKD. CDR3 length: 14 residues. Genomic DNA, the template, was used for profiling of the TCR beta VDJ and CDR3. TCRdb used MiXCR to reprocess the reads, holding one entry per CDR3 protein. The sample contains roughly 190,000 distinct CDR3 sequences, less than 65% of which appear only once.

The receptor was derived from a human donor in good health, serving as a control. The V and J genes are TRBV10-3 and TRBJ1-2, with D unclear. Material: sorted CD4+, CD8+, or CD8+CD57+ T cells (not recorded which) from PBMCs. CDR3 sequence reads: CAISEGVLYYGYTF. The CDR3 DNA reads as TGTGCCATCAGTGAGGGAGTTTTGTATTATGGCTACACCTTC.